Listed here is a single T cell receptor beta chain. Its target is not known. The sample comes from a study of OX40 agonist ivuxolimab in advanced cancers. Across the study: Patients assigned to dose escalation were diagnosed with hepatocellular carcinoma, melanoma, renal cell or head and neck cancer. Three patients, one with hepatocellular carcinoma and two with cutaneous melanoma, responded partially. The study, taken as a whole, reports: Clonal expansion among partial responders at 0.1-3.0 mg/kg ranked near the lowest. CD4+ and CD8+ blood T cells expanded clonally by week 6 at 0.1 to 3.0 mg/kg.

TCRdb's copy holds only in-frame clones and misses some; the assay was immunoSEQ multiplex PCR. The sample consists of 55,000 to 80,000 clones, 91% of them appearing once. This TCR came from an adult with an advanced solid tumor such as melanoma, head and neck, liver or kidney cancer. The sequenced sample was CD4+ or CD8+ T cells sorted from blood, obtained in a trial of the OX40 agonist ivuxolimab.

CDR3 DNA sequence: TGTGCCAGCAGCTCCCTGACAGGGGCCTATGGCTACACCTTC. Its protein is CASSSLTGAYGYTF. This chain connects TRBV11-2 to TRBJ1-2; 8 nucleotides line up with TRBD1. The CDR3 sequence is 14 residues long. Trimming took 4 bases from V and 4 from J; bases not matched to a gene: 5. Per the germline V gene, CDR1 is SGHAT and CDR2 is FQNNGV.